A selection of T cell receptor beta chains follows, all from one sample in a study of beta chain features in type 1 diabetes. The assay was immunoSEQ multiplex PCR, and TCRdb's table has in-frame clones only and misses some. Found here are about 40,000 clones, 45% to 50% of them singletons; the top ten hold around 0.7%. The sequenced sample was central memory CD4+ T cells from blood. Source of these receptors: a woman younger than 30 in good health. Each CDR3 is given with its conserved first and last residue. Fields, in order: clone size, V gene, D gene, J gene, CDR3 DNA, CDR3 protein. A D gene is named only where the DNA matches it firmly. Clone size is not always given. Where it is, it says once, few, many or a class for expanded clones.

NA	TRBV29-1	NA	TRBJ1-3	TGCAGCGTTGGACTAGGGAACTCTGGAAACACCATATATTTT	CSVGLGNSGNTIYF
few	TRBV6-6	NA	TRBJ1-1	TGTGCCAGCACCGTACTTTCAGGGAACACTGAAGCTTTCTTT	CASTVLSGNTEAFF
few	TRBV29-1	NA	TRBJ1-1	TGCAGCGTTGCGGGTGTGGGCACTGAAGCTTTCTTT	CSVAGVGTEAFF
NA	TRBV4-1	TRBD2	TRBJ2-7	TGCGCCAGCAGCCAAGGGCTAGCGGGAGCCTCCTACGAGCAGTACTTC	CASSQGLAGASYEQYF
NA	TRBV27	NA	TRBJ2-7	TGTGCCAGCAGCCTTGTGGGCATCTACGAGCAGTACTTC	CASSLVGIYEQYF
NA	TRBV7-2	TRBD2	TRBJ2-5	TGTGCCAGCAGCAGGACTAGCGGGAGGGGTGAAGAGACCCAGTACTTC	CASSRTSGRGEETQYF
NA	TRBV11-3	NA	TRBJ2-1	TGTGCCAGCAGCTTTGAGACAGACAATGAGCAGTTCTTC	CASSFETDNEQFF
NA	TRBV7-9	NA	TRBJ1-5	TGTGCCAGCAGCCGGGGGGGCCGTAGCAATCAGCCCCAGCATTTT	CASSRGGRSNQPQHF
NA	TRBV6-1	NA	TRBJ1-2	TGTGCCAGCAGTGATCCCGGGTCTTATGGCTACACCTTC	CASSDPGSYGYTF
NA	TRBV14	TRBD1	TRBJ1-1	TGTGCCAGCAGCCACGGGACAGGGGGGTGGAACACTGAAGCTTTCTTT	CASSHGTGGWNTEAFF
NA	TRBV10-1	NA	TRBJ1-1	TGCGCCAGCAGTAAAGCCGGGACTGAAGCTTTCTTT	CASSKAGTEAFF
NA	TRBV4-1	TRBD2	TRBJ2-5	TGCGCCAGCAGTCAAGAAGCGGGGGGCCGAGAGGGAACCCAGTACTTC	CASSQEAGGREGTQYF
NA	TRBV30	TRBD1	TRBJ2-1	TGTGCCTGGAACTCCCGGACAGGGGGGGGGTTCTACAATGAGCAGTTCTTC	CAWNSRTGGGFYNEQFF
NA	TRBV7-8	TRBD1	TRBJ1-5	TGTGCCAGCAGCTTAGGACAGGGAAAGAATCAGCCCCAGCATTTT	CASSLGQGKNQPQHF
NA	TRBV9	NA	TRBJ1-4	TGTGCCAGCTCACTTCGCGACAGTAGGGGAGGGTATAATGAAAAACTGTTTTTT	CASSLRDSRGGYNEKLFF
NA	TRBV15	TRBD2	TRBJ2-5	TGTGCCACCAGCAGGGCACTAGCGGGAGGCGAAGAGACCCAGTACTTC	CATSRALAGGEETQYF
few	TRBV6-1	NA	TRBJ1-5	TGTGCCAGCGGATTGGGAGGGAGCAATCAGCCCCAGCATTTT	CASGLGGSNQPQHF
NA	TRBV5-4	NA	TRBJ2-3	TGTGCCAGCAGCTGGCGGAGGGGAGAGACAGATACGCAGTATTTT	CASSWRRGETDTQYF
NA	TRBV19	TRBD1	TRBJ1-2	TGTGCCAGTAGTAAGGAGGGACAGGGAAGAGGAGGCTACACCTTC	CASSKEGQGRGGYTF
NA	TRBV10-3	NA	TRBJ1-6	TGTGCCATCAGTGATTACGATGGGAGCACCCTCCACTTT	CAISDYDGSTLHF
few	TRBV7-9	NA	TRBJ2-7	TGTGCCAGCAGCTTAGCGGGAGGCGGCGAGCAGTACTTC	CASSLAGGGEQYF
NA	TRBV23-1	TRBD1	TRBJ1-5	TGCGCCAGCAGTCATGGGAAGGGGGCTGGACAGCCCCAGCATTTT	CASSHGKGAGQPQHF
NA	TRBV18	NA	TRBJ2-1	TGTGCCAGCTCACCGGGAGAAAGCTTCCGGAATACATTGGATGAGCAGTTCTTC	CASSPGESFRNTLDEQFF